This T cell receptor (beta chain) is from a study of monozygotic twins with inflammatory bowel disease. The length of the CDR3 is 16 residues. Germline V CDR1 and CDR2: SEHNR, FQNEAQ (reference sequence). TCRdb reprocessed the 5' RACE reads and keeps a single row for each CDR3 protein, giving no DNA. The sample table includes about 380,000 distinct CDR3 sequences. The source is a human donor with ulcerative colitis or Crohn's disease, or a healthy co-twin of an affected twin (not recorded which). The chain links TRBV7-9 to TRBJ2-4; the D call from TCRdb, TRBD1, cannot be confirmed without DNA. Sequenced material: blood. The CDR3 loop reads CASSRGQEIAKNIQYF.